Listed below are T cell receptor beta chains from one sample, sequenced in a study of blood T cell repertoires in COVID-19. Generated by immunoSEQ multiplex PCR, the TCRdb table keeps only in-frame clones and is missing some. The repertoire holds 90,000 to 100,000 clones, approximately 86% seen once, with roughly 1.7% in the top ten. Sequenced: peripheral blood. Receptor source: an older man with acute or convalescent COVID-19. Each CDR3 is given with its conserved first and last residue. Fields, in order: V gene, clone size, D gene, J gene, CDR3 DNA, CDR3 protein. The D gene is left open where the match is weak. A row's size may be missing; if present it is once, few, many or a size class.

V: TRBV4-3
size: NA
D: NA
J: TRBJ2-3
DNA: TGCGCCAGCAGCCATTCCCAGCGGGTGGGAACAGATACGCAGTATTTT
CDR3: CASSHSQRVGTDTQYF

V: TRBV28
size: NA
D: TRBD1
J: TRBJ2-2
DNA: TGTGCCAGCAGCGACCCGGGACAGGGGAGGACCGGGGAGCTGTTTTTT
CDR3: CASSDPGQGRTGELFF

V: TRBV7-2
size: few
D: TRBD2
J: TRBJ2-7
DNA: TGTGCCAGCAGCTTAGAGGGACTAGCGCACGAGCAGTACTTC
CDR3: CASSLEGLAHEQYF

V: TRBV11-2
size: NA
D: TRBD1
J: TRBJ1-1
DNA: TGTGCCAGCAGTTCCGACAGGGACGCTGAAGCTTTCTTT
CDR3: CASSSDRDAEAFF

V: TRBV7-8
size: NA
D: NA
J: TRBJ1-5
DNA: TGTGCCAGCAGCTTAGCTTGGGCAGGGTATAGCAATCAGCCCCAGCATTTT
CDR3: CASSLAWAGYSNQPQHF

V: TRBV5-1
size: NA
D: TRBD2
J: TRBJ2-1
DNA: TGCGCCAGCAGCCTTAGCGGGAGAGACGACAATGAGCAGTTCTTC
CDR3: CASSLSGRDDNEQFF

V: TRBV5-1
size: NA
D: TRBD1
J: TRBJ2-5
DNA: TGCGCCAGCACTAGGGACAGGGAAGAGACCCAGTACTTC
CDR3: CASTRDREETQYF

V: TRBV28
size: once
D: NA
J: TRBJ2-6
DNA: TGTGCCAGCAGTGTCGGGTCCGGGGCCAACGTCCTGACTTTC
CDR3: CASSVGSGANVLTF

V: TRBV28
size: NA
D: TRBD2
J: TRBJ2-3
DNA: TGTGCCAGCAGGGGAAGGACTAGCGGGGGTGGGGATACGCAGTATTTT
CDR3: CASRGRTSGGGDTQYF

V: TRBV27
size: NA
D: NA
J: TRBJ1-2
DNA: TGTGCCAGCAGTCGTGACAGTTGGGCGGGGTATGGCTACACCTTC
CDR3: CASSRDSWAGYGYTF

V: TRBV6-2/TRBV6-3
size: NA
D: TRBD2
J: TRBJ2-1
DNA: TGTGCCAGCAGTTACCCGGGAACTAGCGGGTTCTCTTTGGGCAATGAGCAGTTCTTC
CDR3: CASSYPGTSGFSLGNEQFF

V: TRBV28
size: NA
D: NA
J: TRBJ1-3
DNA: TGTGCCAGCAGTAGGACAATCTCTGGAAACACCATATATTTT
CDR3: CASSRTISGNTIYF

V: TRBV9
size: NA
D: NA
J: TRBJ1-1
DNA: TGTGCCAGCAGCCCCTATGGGGGGACGAACACTGAAGCTTTCTTT
CDR3: CASSPYGGTNTEAFF

V: TRBV5-1
size: NA
D: TRBD2
J: TRBJ2-3
DNA: TGCGCCAGCAGGGAAGGGACTAGCGGGAGCAGGGCAGATACGCAGTATTTT
CDR3: CASREGTSGSRADTQYF

V: TRBV19
size: NA
D: TRBD1
J: TRBJ2-2
DNA: TGTGCCAGTCTATTCGGGACAGGGCACACCGGGGAGCTGTTTTTT
CDR3: CASLFGTGHTGELFF

V: TRBV19
size: NA
D: NA
J: TRBJ1-1
DNA: TGTGCCAGTAGTACTCTCTCTCTCGCGGGCACTGAAGCTTTCTTT
CDR3: CASSTLSLAGTEAFF

V: TRBV7-2
size: NA
D: NA
J: TRBJ2-3
DNA: TGTGCCAGCAGCCCCAGCCGGAGAGATACGCAGTATTTT
CDR3: CASSPSRRDTQYF

V: TRBV7-9
size: NA
D: TRBD1
J: TRBJ1-6
DNA: TGTGCCAGCAGCACCGGACAGGGCCAGGGTTCACCCCTCCACTTT
CDR3: CASSTGQGQGSPLHF

V: TRBV10-3
size: NA
D: TRBD2
J: TRBJ2-3
DNA: TGTGCCATCAGAACTAGCGGGGTCGCAAATACGCAGTATTTT
CDR3: CAIRTSGVANTQYF

V: TRBV10-3
size: NA
D: NA
J: TRBJ2-7
DNA: TGTGCCATCAGTGTGCGGAACTACGAGCAGTACTTC
CDR3: CAISVRNYEQYF

V: TRBV11-2
size: NA
D: NA
J: TRBJ2-7
DNA: TGTGCCAGCAGCTTCCTAGGGGGAGCCAACGAGCAGTACTTC
CDR3: CASSFLGGANEQYF

V: TRBV7-7
size: few
D: NA
J: TRBJ2-2
DNA: TGTGCTAGCAGCTCGTACTGGGGTGCGGGCGTCACCGGGGAGCTGTTTTTT
CDR3: CASSSYWGAGVTGELFF

V: TRBV27
size: NA
D: NA
J: TRBJ2-7
DNA: TGTGCCAGCAGTTTTCTCCACGAGCAGTACTTC
CDR3: CASSFLHEQYF

V: TRBV4-1
size: NA
D: TRBD1
J: TRBJ1-5
DNA: TGCGCCAGCAGCCTCCGGACAGGCGGCCAGCCCCAGCATTTT
CDR3: CASSLRTGGQPQHF

V: TRBV2
size: NA
D: TRBD2
J: TRBJ2-1
DNA: TGTGCCAGCAGCTCGGGACTAGCGGGCCCCTACAATGAGCAGTTCTTC
CDR3: CASSSGLAGPYNEQFF